This TCR beta chain is drawn from a study of regulatory T cells in long-lasting Graves disease. On the study more broadly: Under 3 months of antithyroid drugs had been taken by newly diagnosed Graves' patients.

Trimming removed 6 bases at V and 8 bases at J, with 16 bases between. The V gene's germline CDR1 is MNHNS and CDR2 SASEGT. CDR3 length: 13 residues. As regards this clonotype: It may be a read error: a sequence one base away is much more abundant.

Stated time point: newly diagnosed GD, antithyroid drugs for less than 3 months. After RNA was extracted from PBMCs, the TCR library was made from it. Construction of the TCR beta libraries employed iRepertoire HTBI primers in conjunction with Arm-PCR of CDR3 regions. Per the original methods: Samples collectively showed some 60 TRBV and roughly 15 TRBJ segments. Via MiXCR, TCRdb re-called the multiplex PCR reads, giving one row per CDR3 protein. The V and J calls and clone size are TCRdb's, not the authors'. In the table there are 360,000 or so distinct CDR3 sequences, approximately 16% of which are singletons. The data were also submitted as part of a second study, on T cells in Graves' hyperthyroidism and ophthalmopathy. Turning to that study: Researchers barred patients who had uncontrolled infection, other autoimmune disease, pregnancy or lactation. HTBI primers were the set used in a first-round RT-PCR of the TCR CDR3.

The sequences come from peripheral blood mononuclear cells (PBMCs), collected at new diagnosis, from a patient treated with antithyroid drugs. The chain couples TRBV6-1 to TRBJ1-2; D is undetermined. This TCR derives from a man between 40 and 49 years old with Graves disease. Here the CDR3 DNA reads TGTGCCAGCAGGAAACCTGACGATCCGGGCTACACCTTC. It translates to CASRKPDDPGYTF.